This TCR beta chain originates from a study of T cell clusters in autoimmune cytopenias (dated by TCRdb to about 2019). At the level of the whole study: A median TRB sequencing depth of around 53,000 reads per sample was reached, and a median of around 2,300 distinct TRB clonotypes per sample was obtained. TRB and IGH repertoires from peripheral blood were sequenced in autoimmune cytopenia patients at active disease and during treatment follow-up, with healthy, CLL and autoimmune hepatitis controls included alongside. The study aimed to test whether autoimmune cytopenia patients carry a disease-specific immune repertoire signature usable as a blood-based biomarker. Study-wide conclusions, independent of this receptor: The T cell clusters were only ever defined in silico, so experimental validation of their functional role was still needed. In the comparison of secondary cytopenia with CLL, no cluster-lack signature showed up, apparently because the dominant lymphoma-associated repertoire masked the signature. Shifts in the TRB repertoire, including less even repertoires in secondary cytopenia and CLL, were mostly a reflection of lymphoma bias and not of autoimmunity. GLIPH results suggested that primary autoimmune cytopenia patients were missing physiological T cell clusters, with under 55 clusters found only in healthy donors compared with some 15 found only in patients. Compared with active autoimmune hepatitis patients, healthy donors had almost three times as many exclusive TRB clusters, a finding consistent with an autoimmunity-wide signature.

For each sample, TRB amplification used about 0.25 ug of peripheral blood genomic DNA, equal to some 37,000 genome equivalents. Concerning this clonotype: Its specific antigen is unknown.

Multiplex PCR with a touch-down protocol amplified TRB rearrangements, with the TRB-A and TRB-B primer pools combined in a single tube. Illumina adapters and sample indices were added to the amplicons through two consecutive PCR reactions using Phusion HS II polymerase. After gel purification with the NucleoSpin Gel and PCR Clean-up kit, the amplicons were quantified by Qubit and checked for quality on an Agilent 2100 Bioanalyzer. Sequencing of the libraries was performed on an Illumina MiSeq with 600-cycle, single-indexed, paired-end runs. Processing in the source paper ran as follows. MiXCR version 2.1.12 with the default MiXCR reference library was used to align and assemble TRB reads. A clone was defined by each unique CDR3 nucleotide sequence, and the analysis included only productive sequences with two or more reads. Alpha-parameterized diversity profiles (alpha 0 to 5), including the Shannon (alpha 1) and Simpson (alpha 2) indices, were computed with an R script to assess repertoire diversity. Combinatorial TRB VJ usage was calculated with the tcR package and was compared between cohorts by principal component analysis performed with ade4. GLIPH clustering of TCRbeta CDR3s was carried out on cohort pairs matched by age and read depth, and cluster frequencies were compared by Wilcoxon test. Reprocessed by TCRdb, the reads give a single entry per CDR3 protein sequence, without DNA. What appears here as the V and J calls and clone size reflects TCRdb's work, not the paper's. The table kept for this sample lists over 10,000 distinct CDR3 sequences. 3% to 3.5% of the sample lies in the top ten.

The sequence was obtained from a human donor with an autoimmune cytopenia or autoimmune hepatitis (not recorded which). Sample: peripheral blood.

Here the CDR3 is given as CASSLYSRTNNEQFF. The sequence joins TRBV6-2 or TRBV6-3 to TRBJ2-1; TCRdb outputs TRBD2, but without DNA this stays unchecked. Including the terminal cysteine and phenylalanine, the CDR3 comprises 15 residues. A DNA sequence was not provided. Reading the germline V gene gives CDR1 MNHEY and CDR2 SVGEGT.